This entry lists 29 T cell receptor beta chains sequenced from one sample in a study of T cell responses to AZD1222 COVID-19 vaccine. The method was immunoSEQ multiplex PCR; TCRdb's version includes in-frame clones alone and lacks a portion of them. This repertoire shows 40,000 to 60,000 clones, 65% to 90% found once; its top ten account for roughly 6.4%. Specimen: peripheral blood, collected 28 days after the second AZD1222 dose. The receptors come from an adult who received the AZD1222 COVID-19 vaccine.

This sequence joins TRBV18 and TRBJ2-1, with 9 bases fitting TRBD2. The CDR3 is 17 residues long. With V trimmed by 4 bases and J by 6 bases, 13 bases remained unmatched. Looked up from germline, CDR1 is KGHSH and CDR2 is LQKENI. The CDR3 nucleotides read TGTGCCAGCTCACTACAAGGAGCGGGAGGACTGGGCAATGAGCAGTTCTTC. Translating gives CASSLQGAGGLGNEQFF.

V is TRBV18 and J is TRBJ1-1; D remains unclear. Trimming stripped 3 bases from V and 0 bases from J, with 17 bases between. CDR1 is KGHSH and CDR2 is LQKENI in the germline V gene. The CDR3 covers 17 residues. The CDR3 sequence: CASSPPNHGQMNTEAFF. The CDR3 region has the DNA TGTGCCAGCTCACCCCCTAACCATGGGCAAATGAACACTGAAGCTTTCTTT.

The gene calls are TRBV7-2 and TRBJ2-7; D possibly uses TRBD1 or TRBD2 (5 bases each). The CDR3 length is 15 residues. The germline V and J ends were trimmed by 5 bases and 3 bases, with 17 bases remaining between them. Germline assignment: CDR1 SGHTA and CDR2 FQGNSA. The CDR3 sequence: CASSTNVGTFYEQYF. Written as DNA, the CDR3 is TGTGCCAGCAGCACAAACGTAGGGACGTTCTACGAGCAGTACTTC.

The chain couples TRBV6-5 to TRBJ2-4, with D uncertain. The CDR3 is 13 amino acids. V gave up 6 bases and J gave up 4 bases, with 10 bases separating them. Per germline, CDR1 MNHEY and CDR2 SVGAGI. DNA of the CDR3: TGTGCCAGCAGCCCCTTGAGGAAAAACATTCAGTACTTC. It specifies CASSPLRKNIQYF.

The J gene is TRBJ2-1, the V gene TRBV7-3; 8 bases are a match to TRBD2. J was trimmed by 8 bases and V by 4 bases; bases with no gene match: 16. Germline CDR1 and CDR2: SGHTA and FQGTGA. The CDR3 is 17 amino acids. As DNA, the CDR3 is TGTGCCAGCAGCTCACCTACCGCCGGGACTAGTATCCATGAGCAGTTCTTC. Its protein is CASSSPTAGTSIHEQFF.

This clone was observed a handful of times. This chain joins TRBV3-1 (or the pseudogene TRBV3-2) and TRBJ1-2; a possible D gene is TRBD1 (6 bases). The CDR3 is 12 amino acids. Trimming took 1 base from V and 13 from J, leaving 13 bases between them. Per germline, CDR1 LGHDT and CDR2 YNNKEL (reference sequence). The chain's CDR3 is CASSQGTGTCTF. The CDR3 nucleotides are TGTGCCAGCAGCCAAGGAACAGGGACCTGCACCTTC.

The rearrangement joins TRBV5-4 to TRBJ2-7, with a possible D match to TRBD1 (5 bases). CDR3 length: 13 amino acids. V gave up 2 bases and J gave up 3 bases, with 9 bases separating them. The germline V gene has CDR1 SGHNT and CDR2 YYREEE (reference sequence). This CDR3 is CASSFQGLYEQYF. CDR3 nucleotide sequence: TGTGCCAGCAGCTTCCAGGGCCTCTACGAGCAGTACTTC.

The chain uses TRBV4-1 and TRBJ2-1, with 7 bases aligning to TRBD2. Losses at the gene ends were 8 bases for V and 2 bases for J; bases not matched to a gene: 9. CDR1 is MGHRA, CDR2 YSYEKL, per germline. The CDR3 covers 15 residues. CDR3 in amino acids: CASAPGGGPYNEQFF. CDR3 in DNA: TGCGCCAGCGCCCCCGGGGGAGGGCCCTACAATGAGCAGTTCTTC.

The chain has TRBV7-9 and TRBJ1-4; no clear D gene. Trimming took off 4 bases at V and 0 bases at J, with 9 bases between the two ends. Looked up from germline, CDR1 is SEHNR and CDR2 is FQNEAQ (reference sequence). The CDR3 runs 15 residues. The CDR3 DNA is TGTGCCAGCAGCTCGCTAGGGACAACTAATGAAAAACTGTTTTTT. It encodes CASSSLGTTNEKLFF.

The chain carries TRBV19 and TRBJ2-3; D ambiguous. V lost 11 bases to trimming and J lost 3 bases, with 18 bases between them. Germline assignment: CDR1 LNHDA and CDR2 SQIVND (reference sequence). This CDR3 is 14 amino acids long. CDR3: CAASPGLRTDTQYF. The CDR3 nucleotides are TGTGCCGCCTCCCCCGGGTTGAGAACAGATACGCAGTATTTT.

This sequence joins TRBV6-1 and TRBJ2-4; no reliable D call. Trimming shortened V by 3 bases and J by 2 bases, and 8 bases separated the two germline ends. This CDR3 spans 14 amino acids. The germline CDR1 and CDR2 sequences are MNHNS and SASEGT. The DNA for the CDR3 is TGTGCCAGCAGTGAGCCCAATACCAAAAACATTCAGTACTTC. Its protein is CASSEPNTKNIQYF.

This chain joins TRBV29-1 and TRBJ1-5; D is perhaps TRBD1 (6 bases). Trimming removed 4 bases at V and 6 bases at J, with 16 bases between. The CDR3 is 14 residues long. Germline CDR1 SQVTM, CDR2 ANQGSEA. The CDR3: CSVVGGAEGQPQHF. DNA for the CDR3: TGCAGCGTTGTTGGGGGCGCCGAGGGTCAGCCCCAGCATTTT. The whole variable domain, remainder taken from reference TRBV29-1 and TRBJ1-5, is SAVISQKPSRDICQRGTSLTIQCQVDSQVTMMFWYRQQPGQSLTLIATANQGSEATYESGFVIDKFPISRPNLTFSTLTVSNMSPEDSSIYLCSVVGGAEGQPQHFGDGTRLSIL.

V usage is TRBV11-3 and J usage is TRBJ2-7; TRBD2 aligns across 10 bases. From germline, CDR1 is SGHNT and CDR2 YENEEA. The V segment lost 5 bases and the J segment 0 bases; nucleotides outside the gene matches: 7. CDR3 length: 16 residues. This chain's CDR3 is CASSGGLAELSYEQYF. CDR3 nucleotide sequence: TGTGCCAGCAGCGGCGGACTAGCGGAGCTCTCCTACGAGCAGTACTTC.

In its sample, this clone was seen once. The V gene is TRBV10-1, the J gene TRBJ1-1, with 10 bases lining up with TRBD1. This CDR3 comprises 15 residues. V lost 3 bases to trimming and J lost 1 base; unmatched junction nucleotides: 2. Germline V gene data show CDR1 as WNHNN and CDR2 as SYGVQD (reference sequence). The CDR3 bases are TGCGCCAGCAGTGAAGGGACAGGGGCGAACACTGAAGCTTTCTTT. This sequence encodes CASSEGTGANTEAFF.

The chain carries TRBV29-1 and TRBJ2-3; D is uncertain. The CDR3 has 11 residues. Trimming stripped 5 bases from V and 4 bases from J, with 7 bases between. Per germline, CDR1 SQVTM and CDR2 ANQGSEA. For the CDR3, the DNA is TGCAGCGTTCTGGACCCAGATACGCAGTATTTT. Amino acids: CSVLDPDTQYF.

V usage is TRBV5-4 and J usage is TRBJ1-1; a weak D match, TRBD1 (5 bases). The CDR3 is 14 amino acids. V shed 4 bases and J shed 0 bases, with 10 bases lying between them. The V gene's germline CDR1 is SGHNT and CDR2 YYREEE (reference sequence). The CDR3 loop reads CASSPGLLNTEAFF. The CDR3 coding sequence is TGTGCCAGCAGCCCGGGACTGCTGAACACTGAAGCTTTCTTT.

V is TRBV7-8 and J is TRBJ1-1, with 8 nucleotides matching TRBD1. There are 14 residues in the CDR3. Looked up from germline, CDR1 is SGHVS and CDR2 is FQNEAQ. V lost 5 bases, J lost 1 base, and 3 bases stayed unmatched. DNA of the CDR3: TGTGCCAGCAGCGATGACAGGGGGAACACTGAAGCTTTCTTT. This codes for CASSDDRGNTEAFF.

The rearrangement joins TRBV7-9 to TRBJ2-7; weak D call: TRBD1 (6 bases). This CDR3 region has 15 residues. The ends were cut back, 2 bases at V and 9 bases at J, with 20 bases in the middle. The germline V gene has CDR1 SEHNR and CDR2 FQNEAQ (reference sequence). The CDR3 nucleotides are TGTGCCAGCAGCTTAAGCGGCACAACAGGGCAAGGGCAGTACTTC. Amino acids: CASSLSGTTGQGQYF.

The chain has TRBV25-1 and TRBJ2-2; TRBD2 agrees at 11 bases. From germline, CDR1 is MGHDK and CDR2 SYGVNS. The junction had 8 bases not matched to a gene; V was cut back by 9 bases and J by 5 bases. There are 15 residues in the CDR3. This CDR3 reads CASTLAGEGTGELFF. CDR3 DNA sequence: TGTGCCAGTACACTAGCGGGAGAGGGGACCGGGGAGCTGTTTTTT.

The V gene is TRBV19, the J gene TRBJ2-7, with a tentative D call TRBD2 (6 bases). V gave up 2 bases and J gave up 4 bases, with 15 bases separating them. The CDR3 extends over 15 amino acids. The germline CDR1 and CDR2 sequences are LNHDA and SQIVND (reference sequence). The CDR3 loop reads CASSIRAEGFYEQYF. CDR3 DNA sequence: TGTGCCAGTAGTATACGCGCGGAGGGCTTTTACGAGCAGTACTTC.

The chain carries TRBV7-3 and TRBJ2-1; no firm D call. V lost 3 bases to trimming and J lost 7 bases, with 10 bases between them. The CDR3 is made up of 13 amino acids. Germline-derived CDR1 and CDR2 are SGHTA and FQGTGA. DNA for the CDR3: TGTGCCAGCAGCTTCAACAGTGGGAATGAGCAGTTCTTC. Translating gives CASSFNSGNEQFF.

This clone was picked up a small number of times. The chain employs TRBV12-3 or TRBV12-4 and TRBJ2-5; no clear D gene. The CDR3 loop spans 12 amino acids. The ends were cut back, 5 bases at V and 5 bases at J, with 9 bases in the middle. CDR3 nucleotide sequence: TGTGCCAGCAGTCCCTATGGGGAGACCCAGTACTTC. It specifies CASSPYGETQYF.

V and J are TRBV25-1 and TRBJ2-1; TRBD1 aligns across 8 bases. CDR1 MGHDK and CDR2 SYGVNS come from the germline V gene. This CDR3 region has 15 residues. V was pared by 0 bases and J by 5 bases, with 3 bases of the junction left unmatched. In DNA, the CDR3 is TGTGCCAGCAGTGAATATCAGGGGGCCGACAATGAGCAGTTCTTC. Its protein product is CASSEYQGADNEQFF.

CDR3 sequence reads: CSVVLARVADTQYF. The CDR3 bases are TGCAGCGTTGTCTTGGCCCGAGTGGCAGATACGCAGTATTTT. The chain has TRBV29-1 and TRBJ2-3; D is unclear. V lost 4 bases and J 4 bases, leaving 15 bases between the germline ends. The CDR3 spans 14 residues. CDR1 is SQVTM and CDR2 is ANQGSEA in the germline V gene.

This chain links TRBV2 with TRBJ2-1, with 7 nucleotides matching TRBD2. V dropped 0 bases and J dropped 8; count of bases not matched to a gene: 4. CDR1 and CDR2 (germline): SNHLY, FYNNEI. The CDR3 extends over 14 amino acids. The CDR3 loop reads CASSEAGLGDEQFF. CDR3 DNA sequence: TGTGCCAGCAGTGAAGCTGGACTAGGGGATGAGCAGTTCTTC.

The J gene is TRBJ2-2, the V gene TRBV2; D unclear. CDR3 size: 15 residues. Trimming pared 4 bases from V and 2 bases from J, leaving 11 bases between. Looked up from germline, CDR1 is SNHLY and CDR2 is FYNNEI. The CDR3 is CASSVYSTNTGELFF. The CDR3 nucleotides read TGTGCCAGCAGTGTGTACTCAACTAACACCGGGGAGCTGTTTTTT.

This chain connects TRBV28 to TRBJ1-2; a weak D match, TRBD1 (5 bases). The germline CDR1 and CDR2 sequences are MDHEN and SYDVKM. Between the trimmed V and J ends, which lost 10 bases and 4 bases, there was a span of 10 bases. The length of the CDR3 is 11 residues. The CDR3 region has the DNA TGTGCCATCGGGGCGGGCTATGGCTACACCTTC. Translated, it gives CAIGAGYGYTF.

This chain connects TRBV18 to TRBJ1-5; the D is unclear. The CDR3 runs to 12 residues. V lost 4 bases, J lost 7 bases, and 8 bases lay in between. Germline CDR1 and CDR2: KGHSH and LQKENI. In DNA form, the CDR3 reads TGTGCCAGCTCACGACCTGAGCAGCCCCAGCATTTT. Its translation is CASSRPEQPQHF.

V and J are TRBV9 and TRBJ1-2, with 9 bases fitting TRBD1. This CDR3 comprises 14 residues. The germline V gene encodes CDR1 SGDLS and CDR2 YYNGEE. V shed 0 bases, J shed 4 bases, and the junction held 1 base outside the gene matches. CDR3 coding DNA: TGTGCCAGCAGCGTAGGGGACAGGGTCTATGGCTACACCTTC. Its translation: CASSVGDRVYGYTF.